The T cell receptor (beta chain) described here comes from a study of blood T cell repertoires in COVID-19. Turning to the study itself: Material from acute and convalescent COVID-19 was sourced from the United States, Italy and Spain. T cells, B-cell-depleted T cells, or PBMCs provided the cDNA or gDNA that served as material.

Across 20 to 25 US areas, participants ranged in age from about 18 to 100 years. Germline V gene data show CDR1 as SGHVS and CDR2 as FNYEAQ. The CDR3 totals 20 residues. V shed 5 bases and J 4 bases; nucleotides not matched to a gene: 17. Data came from immunoSEQ multiplex PCR; TCRdb stores just in-frame clones and leaves some out. The table lists a few hundred thousand clones, 89% of them singletons. Sequencing was done on a sample of PBMCs or T cells enriched from blood (not recorded which). This sequence originates from a woman in her thirties or forties who had recovered from COVID-19. This chain uses TRBV7-6 with TRBJ2-1, with 13 nucleotides matching TRBD2. The CDR3 is CASSHPGGTSGEYNYNEQFF. The DNA for the CDR3 is TGTGCCAGCAGCCATCCTGGGGGGACTAGCGGGGAATATAATTACAATGAGCAGTTCTTC.